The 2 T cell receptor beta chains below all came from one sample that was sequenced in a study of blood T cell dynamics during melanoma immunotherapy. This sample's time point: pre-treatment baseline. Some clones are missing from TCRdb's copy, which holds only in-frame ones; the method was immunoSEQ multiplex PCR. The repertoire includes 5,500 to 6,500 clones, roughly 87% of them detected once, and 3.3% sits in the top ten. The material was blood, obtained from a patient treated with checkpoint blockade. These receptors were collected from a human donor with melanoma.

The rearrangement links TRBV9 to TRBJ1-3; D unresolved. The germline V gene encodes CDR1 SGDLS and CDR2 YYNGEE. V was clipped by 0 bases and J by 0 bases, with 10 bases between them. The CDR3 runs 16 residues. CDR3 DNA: TGTGCCAGCAGCGTAGGAGGTCCTAGCTCTGGAAACACCATATATTTT. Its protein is CASSVGGPSSGNTIYF.

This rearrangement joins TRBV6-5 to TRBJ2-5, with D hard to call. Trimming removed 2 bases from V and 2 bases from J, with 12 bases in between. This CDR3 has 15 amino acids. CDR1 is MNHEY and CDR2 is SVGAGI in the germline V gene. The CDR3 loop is CASSYGARRQETQYF. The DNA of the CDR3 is TGTGCCAGCAGTTACGGCGCTAGAAGGCAAGAGACCCAGTACTTC.